The next 29 T cell receptor beta chains were all read from a single sample in a study of metastatic and nonmetastatic thyroid tumors. TCRdb reanalyzed the PCR reads with MiXCR. The sample yields more than 30,000 clones, approximately 19% seen once. Every patient was untreated before thyroid surgery. Material for sequencing was blood. These receptors were obtained from a female donor with papillary thyroid cancer or a benign thyroid nodule (not recorded which). Some clones in this sample may be carry-over from other donors' samples.

Many counts were recorded for this clone. The chain combines TRBV11-2 with TRBJ1-1, with D uncertain. The CDR3 consists of 16 residues. V lost 1 base, J lost 5 bases, and 17 bases lay in between. Germline loops: CDR1 SGHAT, CDR2 FQNNGV. In DNA, the CDR3 is TGTGCCAGCAGCTTAGTCGGTGATACTTGGGGTACTGAAGCTTTCTTT. This sequence encodes CASSLVGDTWGTEAFF.

This clone is termed medium-sized. V and J are TRBV10-1 and TRBJ2-3; 7 nucleotides match TRBD1. This CDR3 has 14 amino acids. V lost 4 bases to trimming and J lost 2 bases; unmatched junction nucleotides: 3. CDR1 is WNHNN and CDR2 is SYGVQD in the germline V gene (reference sequence). The CDR3 loop reads CASSGDRSTDTQYF. CDR3 sequence (DNA): TGCGCCAGCAGTGGGGACAGATCCACAGATACGCAGTATTTT.

Details on this clone: A much bigger clone sits one base away, suggesting this may be a read error. The same CDR3 also results from other DNA sequences found in this sample. The rearrangement uses TRBV3-1 and TRBJ2-2; 11 positions agree with TRBD2. The CDR3 is 16 amino acids. Germline V lookup: CDR1 LGHDT, CDR2 YNNKEL (reference sequence). The CDR3: CASNYSGGADTGELFF. The CDR3 DNA reads TGTGCCAGCAACTATAGCGGGGGGGCCGACACCGGGGAGCTGTTCTTT.

This clone was detected ten times or more. This rearrangement joins TRBV6-2 or TRBV6-3 to TRBJ2-4; D call uncertain. This CDR3 has 14 amino acids. Looked up from germline, CDR1 is MNHEY and CDR2 is SVGEGT. V was cut by 5 bases and J by 5 bases, with 13 bases left in between. CDR3 in amino acids: CASSAPGSQNIQYF. The DNA for the CDR3 is TGTGCCAGCAGTGCGCCCGGGTCTCAAAACATTCAGTACTTC.

This clone was recorded many times. The J gene is TRBJ2-7, the V gene TRBV6-1, with D possibly matching TRBD2 (6 bases). With 6 bases removed from V and 4 bases from J, the gap between germline ends came to 13 bases. Germline CDR1 and CDR2: MNHNS and SASEGT. The CDR3 length is 13 residues. CDR3 coding DNA: TGTGCCAGCAGGTCGCTCGGGGGTTACGAGCAGTACTTC. It codes for CASRSLGGYEQYF.

The chain uses TRBV2 and TRBJ2-5; 7 nucleotides line up with TRBD1. Germline V gene sequence: CDR1 SNHLY, CDR2 FYNNEI. The CDR3 has 15 amino acids. The V gene end was trimmed by 2 bases and the J gene end by 2 bases; junction bases not matched to a gene: 5. CDR3 sequence reads: CASSELGQLQETQYF. CDR3 coding DNA: TGTGCCAGCAGTGAATTGGGACAGCTTCAAGAGACCCAGTACTTC.

This clone was detected many times. The rearrangement links TRBV20-1 to TRBJ1-5, with TRBD1 as a possible D gene (5 bases). The CDR3 extends over 15 amino acids. V was trimmed by 1 base and J by 2 bases, leaving 12 bases between them. Germline assignment: CDR1 DFQATT and CDR2 SNEGSKA (reference sequence). Here the CDR3 reads CSARAGTSGNQPQHF. In nucleotides, the CDR3 is TGCAGTGCTAGAGCGGGGACTTCGGGCAATCAGCCCCAGCATTTT.

Sample share makes this clone medium-sized. The chain is built from TRBV10-1 and TRBJ2-7; D is possibly TRBD2 (6 bases). The CDR3 is 13 residues long. The germline V gene has CDR1 WNHNN and CDR2 SYGVQD (reference sequence). The V gene lost 6 bases and the J gene lost 4 bases, with 13 bases spanning the gap. In DNA, the CDR3 is TGCGCCAGCAGGGGGCAGACTAGGTACGAGCAGTACTTC. This sequence encodes CASRGQTRYEQYF.

The chain links TRBV7-2 to TRBJ2-2; D is unclear. V shed 11 bases and J shed 3 bases, with 19 bases lying between them. CDR3 length: 15 residues. In germline, CDR1 is SGHTA, CDR2 FQGNSA. The CDR3 sequence: CAGEIAEKYTGELFF. CDR3 in DNA: TGTGCCGGAGAAATTGCGGAAAAATACACCGGGGAGCTGTTTTTT.

In DNA, the CDR3 is TGTGCCAGCAGTTACGCGTTTACTAGCGGGAGTGAGCAGTTCTTC. Translated: CASSYAFTSGSEQFF. The V and J genes are TRBV6-5 and TRBJ2-5; 11 nucleotides line up with TRBD2. The J call may be mistaken, given a closer DNA end match to TRBJ2-1. CDR3 length: 15 amino acids. Per germline, CDR1 MNHEY and CDR2 SVGAGI.

This clone has ten or more counts. The chain recombines TRBV19 with TRBJ1-6, with D perhaps matching TRBD1 (6 bases). This CDR3 spans 13 amino acids. Looked up from germline, CDR1 is LNHDA and CDR2 is SQIVND (reference sequence). V was cut by 6 bases and J by 5 bases, with 8 bases left in between. The CDR3 DNA is TGTGCCAGTAGGAGGACAGATAATTCACCCCTCCACTTT. Residues: CASRRTDNSPLHF.

The sample holds many counts of this clone. The chain employs TRBV5-1 and TRBJ1-2; no definite D call. V was trimmed by 4 bases and J by 1 base, leaving 8 bases between them. The CDR3 sequence is 13 residues long. CDR1 SGHRS and CDR2 YFSETQ come from the germline V gene. The CDR3 sequence is CASSMTVNYGYTF. DNA of the CDR3: TGCGCCAGCAGCATGACGGTTAACTATGGCTACACCTTC.

Many counts were recorded for this clone. The chain employs TRBV9 and TRBJ1-2; a weak D match, TRBD1 (5 bases). CDR1 is SGDLS and CDR2 is YYNGEE in the germline V gene. CDR3 length: 19 residues. The V and J ends lost 0 bases and 5 bases respectively, with 26 bases between them. CDR3 nucleotides: TGTGCCAGCAGCGTAGCTACTACTCACCTCCTCGACAGCTCTTATGGCTACACCTTC. It yields the protein CASSVATTHLLDSSYGYTF.

This clone was seen at least ten times. The V gene is TRBV18, the J gene TRBJ2-1; D gene unclear. The CDR3 spans 12 residues. V lost 5 bases and J lost 7, with 9 bases in between. CDR1 and CDR2 from the germline V gene are KGHSH and LQKENI. CDR3 sequence reads: CASSDPPNEQFF. The CDR3 region has the DNA TGTGCCAGCTCAGATCCACCTAATGAGCAGTTCTTC.

The sample holds many counts of this clone. The V and J genes are TRBV11-1 and TRBJ1-3; 8 bases are shared with TRBD1. Germline CDR1 and CDR2: SGHAT and FQDESV (reference sequence). This CDR3 has 18 residues. V was pared by 0 bases and J by 0 bases, with 7 bases of the junction left unmatched. Here the CDR3 DNA reads TGTGCCAGCAGCTTAGCCATCGGACAGGGAATCTCTGGAAACACCATATATTTT. Translated: CASSLAIGQGISGNTIYF.

V and J are TRBV5-6 and TRBJ1-2; the D gene is possibly TRBD1 (6 bases). This CDR3 has 14 residues. Trimming took off 2 bases at V and 2 bases at J, with 10 bases between the two ends. CDR1 SGHDT and CDR2 YYEEEE come from the germline V gene. CDR3 loop: CASSLGGFNYGYTF. CDR3 nucleotides: TGTGCCAGCAGCTTAGGGGGATTCAACTATGGCTACACCTTC.

The rearrangement uses TRBV6-5 and TRBJ1-6; D not resolved. CDR3 length: 14 residues. V lost 4 bases and J 9 bases, leaving 13 bases between the germline ends. The V gene's germline CDR1 is MNHEY and CDR2 SVGAGI. This CDR3 is CASSWEEERSPLHF. CDR3 nucleotides: TGTGCCAGCAGTTGGGAGGAGGAGCGTTCACCCCTCCACTTT.

In its sample, this clone was seen a few times. The genes are TRBV28 and TRBJ1-2, with D maybe TRBD1 (5 bases). The germline V and J ends were trimmed by 6 bases and 0 bases, with 11 bases remaining between them. The CDR3 is made up of 14 amino acids. Germline V lookup: CDR1 MDHEN, CDR2 SYDVKM. CDR3 in amino acids: CASRQTATNYGYTF. The CDR3, as DNA: TGTGCCAGCAGACAGACAGCCACTAACTATGGCTACACCTTC.

The chain joins TRBV28 to TRBJ2-1; perhaps TRBD1 as D (6 bases). V shed 6 bases and J shed 2 bases, with 14 bases lying between them. Germline loops: CDR1 MDHEN, CDR2 SYDVKM. The CDR3 is 15 residues long. CDR3 protein: CASSEGVQTYNEQFF. As DNA, the CDR3 is TGTGCCAGCAGCGAGGGGGTTCAGACCTACAATGAGCAGTTCTTC.

This clone has a count of ten or more. The chain employs TRBV20-1 and TRBJ1-5; D uncertain. CDR3 length: 13 residues. Germline V gene lookup returns CDR1 DFQATT and CDR2 SNEGSKA (reference sequence). The germline V and J ends were trimmed by 3 bases and 0 bases, with 6 bases remaining between them. The CDR3 sequence is CSASSGSNQPQHF. The CDR3 nucleotides read TGCAGTGCTAGTTCTGGTAGCAATCAGCCCCAGCATTTT.

This clone was observed a few times. V and J are TRBV6-1 and TRBJ2-2; 8 bases align to TRBD1. The germline CDR1 and CDR2 sequences are MNHNS and SASEGT. Trimming removed 11 bases from V and 4 bases from J; junction bases left unmatched: 6. This CDR3 has 13 residues. The CDR3 here is CAGQGASTGELFF. The CDR3, as DNA: TGTGCCGGTCAGGGGGCTAGCACCGGGGAGCTGTTTTTT.

In its sample, this clone was seen a few times. CDR3 region: CASRDRGPDGSPLHF. The DNA of the CDR3 is TGTGCCAGCAGGGACAGGGGCCCGGACGGCTCACCCCTCCACTTT. J is TRBJ1-6 and V is TRBV6-1; 9 nucleotides line up with TRBD1. J lost 10 bases, V lost 6 bases, and 10 bases had no gene match. This CDR3 has 15 residues. Germline-derived CDR1 and CDR2 are MNHNS and SASEGT.

A note on this clone: One end of the junction is discordant with germline, which a read error may explain. The chain employs TRBV20-1 and TRBJ1-4, with TRBD1 matching over 7 bases. Germline CDR1 and CDR2: DFQATT and SNEGSKA (reference sequence). This CDR3 contains 15 residues. The CDR3 protein is CSATLPGQSSEKLSF. CDR3 sequence (DNA): TGCAGTGCCACGCTTCCGGGACAGTCTAGTGAAAAACTGTCTTTT.

With respect to this clone: It is likely a read error, because the conserved phenylalanine at the end of the CDR3 is missing. This chain connects TRBV6-4 to TRBJ1-1, with 9 bases that match TRBD1. Trimming cost V 4 bases and J 7 bases; bases outside gene matches: 10. CDR1 and CDR2 from the germline V gene are MRHNA and SNTAGT. The CDR3 runs to 15 residues. The CDR3 protein is CASSANPVTGGEAFL. Here the CDR3 DNA reads TGTGCCAGCAGTGCAAATCCCGTGACAGGGGGTGAAGCTTTCTTA.

This clone was detected only a few times. The chain links TRBV12-3 or TRBV12-4 to TRBJ1-5, with 7 bases lining up with TRBD1. Germline trimming cut 8 bases from V and 6 bases from J; bases unmatched to any gene: 10. The CDR3 contains 14 residues. The CDR3 DNA follows: TGTGCCAGCTCTACCGGAGGGGGCCCTCAGCCCCAGCATTTT. Its protein is CASSTGGGPQPQHF.

At least ten counts were recorded for this clone. J is TRBJ2-7 and V is TRBV20-1, with 7 bases aligning to TRBD1. The CDR3 extends over 13 amino acids. CDR1 and CDR2 (germline): DFQATT, SNEGSKA (reference sequence). V was clipped by 1 base and J by 2 bases; unmatched bases: 2. CDR3 DNA: TGCAGTGCTAGAGTCGGACAGGCCTACGAGCAGTACTTC. This codes for CSARVGQAYEQYF.

This clone is labeled medium-sized. CDR3 DNA sequence: TGTGCCAGCAGTTACTCGAGACAGATTGGCAATGAGCAGTTCTTC. This codes for CASSYSRQIGNEQFF. J is TRBJ2-1 and V is TRBV6-5; weak D call: TRBD1 (5 bases). Trimming took off 0 bases at V and 6 bases at J, with 12 bases between the two ends. Per the germline V gene, CDR1 is MNHEY and CDR2 is SVGAGI. This CDR3 is built from 15 residues.

By its share, this clone is medium-sized. The chain carries TRBV6-1 and TRBJ1-2; no clear D. Germline V gives CDR1 MNHNS, CDR2 SASEGT. Trimming removed 3 bases from V and 4 bases from J, with 12 bases in between. This CDR3 is built from 14 residues. CDR3 in amino acids: CASSDPGLSYGYTF. The CDR3 DNA is TGTGCCAGCAGTGACCCAGGTCTCTCCTATGGCTACACCTTC.

This clone was observed at least ten times. The chain is built from TRBV18 and TRBJ1-3, with D uncertain. This CDR3 region has 12 residues. V was shortened by 3 bases and J by 6 bases, with 6 bases between the two germline ends. Germline V gives CDR1 KGHSH, CDR2 LQKENI. CDR3 protein: CASSPDTNTIYF. CDR3 DNA: TGTGCCAGCTCACCCGACACAAACACCATATATTTT.